Below are 10 T cell receptor beta chains sequenced from a single sample in a study of shared clonotypes between healthy human individuals. The naive CD8 population came from CD45RO-negative cells selected for CCR7, without terminally differentiated effector memory CD45RA+ cells. The repertoire was sequenced with immunoSEQ multiplex PCR; TCRdb's copy has only in-frame clones and lacks some. This repertoire shows over 750,000 clones, 90% to 98% found once; its top ten account for roughly 0.23%. Sample: naive CD8+ T cells sorted from blood. The receptors were gathered from a man aged 30-40 years in good health.

DNA of the CDR3: TGTGCCGTAGGACTTAGAGACCCCACAGATACGCAGTATTTT. As protein: CAVGLRDPTDTQYF. The chain employs TRBV10-3 and TRBJ2-3; the D gene is possibly TRBD2 (5 bases). Germline V gives CDR1 ENHRY, CDR2 SYGVKD. The germline V and J ends were trimmed by 11 bases and 2 bases, with 17 bases remaining between them. The CDR3 totals 14 residues.

The chain is built from TRBV25-1 and TRBJ1-5; 7 nucleotides match TRBD1. The CDR3 length is 15 residues. V lost 6 bases and J lost 0; bases outside the gene matches: 5. The germline V gene encodes CDR1 MGHDK and CDR2 SYGVNS. CDR3 DNA sequence: TGTGCCAGCAGCCGACAGGGCAATAGCAATCAGCCCCAGCATTTT. It translates to CASSRQGNSNQPQHF.

CDR3 loop: CASSKEQGAGTQYF. The CDR3, as DNA: TGTGCCAGCAGTAAGGAACAGGGGGCTGGGACCCAGTACTTC. The chain uses TRBV6-4 and TRBJ2-5; 9 bases fit TRBD1. V gave up 5 bases and J gave up 7 bases; unmatched junction bases: 8. Per germline, CDR1 MRHNA and CDR2 SNTAGT. This CDR3 comprises 14 residues.

The chain recombines TRBV25-1 with TRBJ2-4, with D possibly being TRBD1 or TRBD2 (6 bases each). Trimming left V 7 bases short and J 1 base short, with 11 bases between. This CDR3 comprises 14 residues. The germline CDR1 and CDR2 sequences are MGHDK and SYGVNS. Written as DNA, the CDR3 is TGTGCCAGCACCGAAGGGGGGGCCAAAAACATTCAGTACTTC. It is translated as CASTEGGAKNIQYF. Combining the CDR3 with reference TRBV25-1 and TRBJ2-4 gives the whole variable domain EADIYQTPRYLVIGTGKKITLECSQTMGHDKMYWYQQDPGMELHLIHYSYGVNSTEKGDLSSESTVSRIRTEHFPLTLESARPSHTSQYLCASTEGGAKNIQYFGAGTRLSVL.

The chain joins TRBV4-1 to TRBJ1-5; 8 positions agree with TRBD1. This CDR3 contains 16 residues. Germline-derived CDR1 and CDR2 are MGHRA and YSYEKL. V lost 0 bases and J lost 4; bases outside the gene matches: 5. CDR3 DNA sequence: TGCGCCAGCAGCCAAGACGGGCAGGGGGCGAATCAGCCCCAGCATTTT. Translating gives CASSQDGQGANQPQHF.

The gene calls are TRBV27 and TRBJ2-3; no clear D gene. Trimming cost V 4 bases and J 0 bases, with 5 bases left between them. Per germline, CDR1 MNHEY and CDR2 SMNVEV (reference sequence). There are 13 residues in the CDR3. The CDR3 DNA is TGTGCCAGCAGTTCCTCAAGCACAGATACGCAGTATTTT. Its translation is CASSSSSTDTQYF.

The CDR3 DNA follows: TGTGCCAGCAGTCCATCTGGGAGACAGGGGTATTGGGAGCAGTACTTC. Translated: CASSPSGRQGYWEQYF. V is TRBV28 and J is TRBJ2-7; TRBD1 matches 8 bases. V gave up 5 bases and J gave up 7 bases; unmatched junction bases: 16. CDR1 and CDR2 (germline): MDHEN, SYDVKM. The CDR3 totals 16 residues.

This chain connects TRBV7-8 to TRBJ2-3, with TRBD1 matching over 10 bases. The CDR3 is 16 residues long. Germline loops: CDR1 SGHVS, CDR2 FQNEAQ. Trimming took 4 bases from V and 2 from J; bases not matched to a gene: 6. Here the CDR3 DNA reads TGTGCCAGCAGCTCGACCGGGACAGGGGTCACAGATACGCAGTATTTT. As protein: CASSSTGTGVTDTQYF.

The table lists this clone with a few counts. V gene TRBV7-9 combines with J gene TRBJ2-1; 9 nucleotides match TRBD1. CDR3 length: 16 residues. The V and J ends lost 5 bases and 8 bases, in that order; junction bases with no gene match: 13. In germline, CDR1 is SEHNR, CDR2 FQNEAQ (reference sequence). The CDR3 reads CASSTNRDRVFDEQFF. The CDR3 bases are TGTGCCAGCAGCACCAACCGGGACAGGGTGTTCGATGAGCAGTTCTTC.

This clone was detected a few times. The chain has TRBV4-3 and TRBJ2-1; the D gene is possibly TRBD1 (6 bases). The CDR3 is made up of 15 amino acids. Germline V CDR1 and CDR2: LGHNA, YSLEER. Between the trimmed V and J ends, which lost 1 base and 5 bases, there was a span of 12 bases. The CDR3, as DNA: TGCGCCAGCAGCCAAGGTACAGGGAGTAACAATGAGCAGTTCTTC. Translation gives CASSQGTGSNNEQFF.